The count of the clone carrying this TCR beta chain is one. Its antigen is currently unknown. This sample was taken from a study of long-term antiretroviral therapy in people with HIV. Study-wide results and caveats: Drawn between about 2003 and 2017, the blood was possibly obtained under older ART regimens. Diversity measured after ART increased yet remained under transplant donor controls.

A minimum of one pre-ART and two post-ART PBMC samples existed for each donor. The CDR3 spans 16 residues. Germline lookup yields CDR1 SGDLS and CDR2 YYNGEE. The V and J ends lost 5 bases and 3 bases, in that order; junction bases with no gene match: 12. At the survey level, the v3.0 immunoSEQ assay was run. Sequencing was performed with immunoSEQ multiplex PCR; in TCRdb, only in-frame clones are kept and a portion is missing. The profile covers 25,000 to 40,000 clones, with roughly 97% appearing a single time and approximately 2% taken by the ten largest. The source is a man aged 30-40 years with HIV. The rearrangement joins TRBV9 to TRBJ1-2; TRBD1 matches at 8 bases. The specimen was unsorted PBMCs, collected 7.6 years after starting antiretroviral therapy. This chain's CDR3 is CASSKTSGGRDYGYTF. DNA of the CDR3: TGTGCCAGCAGTAAAACCTCAGGGGGCAGAGACTATGGCTACACCTTC.